The 7 T cell receptor beta chains listed next were all sequenced from one sample in a study of blood T cell repertoires in COVID-19. Profiled with immunoSEQ multiplex PCR; TCRdb holds only in-frame clones, not every one. The sample carries tens of thousands of clones, over 75% recorded once. The material sequenced was peripheral blood. The receptors come from a human donor in a cohort sampled during active COVID-19.

The rearrangement links TRBV29-1 to TRBJ2-3; 11 positions match TRBD1. This CDR3 has 12 amino acids. Germline V gene lookup returns CDR1 SQVTM and CDR2 ANQGSEA. The CDR3 loop reads CIGTGGLDTQYF. CDR3 in DNA: TGCATCGGGACAGGGGGTTTAGATACGCAGTATTTT.

This chain connects TRBV28 to TRBJ2-1; weak D call: TRBD2 (5 bases). Germline CDR1 reads MDHEN; CDR2 reads SYDVKM. The V gene lost 8 bases and the J gene lost 0 bases, with 11 bases spanning the gap. This CDR3 is built from 14 residues. CDR3 in amino acids: CASLFRDSYNEQFF. CDR3 DNA: TGTGCCAGCTTATTTCGGGACTCCTACAATGAGCAGTTCTTC.

The rearrangement uses TRBV19 and TRBJ2-7; possibly TRBD2 for D (6 bases). V was pared by 3 bases and J by 4 bases, with 19 bases between. This CDR3 is built from 16 residues. The germline V gene encodes CDR1 LNHDA and CDR2 SQIVND (reference sequence). The CDR3 nucleotides read TGTGCCAGTAGTATTGGGTCGGACTACCCTATATACGAGCAGTACTTC. It yields the protein CASSIGSDYPIYEQYF.

The chain uses TRBV7-6 and TRBJ2-1, with 7 bases aligning to TRBD2. The CDR3 has 17 amino acids. Looked up from germline, CDR1 is SGHVS and CDR2 is FNYEAQ. Trimming at V came to 5 bases and at J to 5 bases, leaving 15 bases not matched to a gene. The CDR3 loop is CASSPVGGGPLHNEQFF. The CDR3 coding sequence is TGTGCCAGCAGCCCCGTCGGGGGAGGGCCTCTACACAATGAGCAGTTCTTC.

This clone appeared once. The chain recombines TRBV25-1 with TRBJ1-4; 11 nucleotides agree with TRBD1. The CDR3 spans 15 residues. The V and J ends lost 5 bases and 6 bases, in that order; junction bases with no gene match: 5. In germline, CDR1 is MGHDK, CDR2 SYGVNS. CDR3 in DNA: TGTGCCAGCAGTAGTCCGGGACAGGGGGATGAAAAACTGTTTTTT. Protein sequence: CASSSPGQGDEKLFF.

This chain connects TRBV7-6 to TRBJ2-3; D is possibly TRBD2 (5 bases). From germline, CDR1 is SGHVS and CDR2 FNYEAQ. This CDR3 comprises 15 residues. Trimming cost V 1 base and J 4 bases, with 12 bases left between them. The CDR3 here is CASSLGRGWADTQYF. The CDR3 DNA reads TGTGCCAGCAGCTTAGGACGGGGTTGGGCAGATACGCAGTATTTT. Using reference TRBV7-6 and TRBJ2-3 for the parts outside the CDR3, the full variable domain is GAGVSQSPRYKVTKRGQDVALRCDPISGHVSLYWYRQALGQGPEFLTYFNYEAQQDKSGLPNDRFSAERPEGSISTLTIQRTEQRDSAMYRCASSLGRGWADTQYFGPGTRLTVL.

V and J are TRBV30 and TRBJ2-7, with TRBD1 matching 7 bases. J gave up 3 bases and V 2 bases, and 4 bases lay outside the gene matches. Looked up from germline, CDR1 is GTSNPN and CDR2 is SVGIG (reference sequence). This CDR3 has 13 amino acids. The DNA of the CDR3 is TGTGCCTGGAGTCGAGGACAGGTCTACGAGCAGTACTTC. Protein sequence: CAWSRGQVYEQYF.